The present TCR beta chain was sequenced within a study of blood T cell repertoires in COVID-19 (dated by TCRdb to the early 2020s). About the investigation overall: Samples covering the acute and convalescent phases of COVID-19 were provided by collaborators in the United States, Italy and Spain. The prospective study material was composed of cDNA or gDNA derived from T cells, B-cell-depleted T cells, or PBMCs. The dataset comprised deeply sampled blood TCRbeta repertoires from subjects exposed to, actively infected with, or recovered from COVID-19. The repertoires were made available in a free public database intended to serve as a resource for research on the immune response to SARS-CoV-2. Samples were obtained from the ongoing ImmuneRACE study (first 160 participants) and from 1,254 subjects provided by 6 global collaborators. The sample metadata nearly always contained a de-identified subject ID, COVID-19 status, age in years and sex. Where available, HLA class I and class II types were obtained from metadata supplied by the sample provider rather than from assay-based typing.

What the work shows at the level of the full study, not this receptor alone: How much clinical and demographic metadata was included differed by source and by participant, and the metadata was provided uncurated.

In Seattle, one collaborating source enrolled patients while the infection was active and tracked those patients longitudinally over the course of disease. Collaborating institutions collected whole blood in K2EDTA tubes following their own protocols. For TCRbeta analysis, collaborators shipped samples in one of three forms: frozen whole blood, isolated PBMCs, or DNA extracted from either of those sample types. At the junction V is shortened by 0 bases and J by 1 base; bases outside the gene matches: 4. Its CDR3 holds 16 amino acids, cysteine through phenylalanine. The only DNA kept is the CDR3, 48 bases in frame from the first base. Based on the germline V gene (reference sequence), the CDR1 and CDR2 sequences are MNHEY and SMNVEV. Points on this clone: The specificity of this receptor is unknown. No base quality information exists; no much larger clone differs at one position.

TCRbeta CDR3 regions were amplified from genomic DNA by means of the immunoSEQ Assay, a bias-controlled multiplex PCR. Per the authors' processing: The number of nucleated cells in each sample was estimated from the amplification of reference gene primers within the assay. To quantify the absolute abundance of each unique TCRbeta CDR3 rearrangement, sequence reads were collapsed and filtered. For each sample, productive Simpson clonality was calculated as the square root of Simpson's diversity index across productive rearrangements. The table was pulled from immuneACCESS by TCRdb, which kept in-frame rearrangements only. Such tables lose some clones; where checked, under half of the loss comes from unresolved V genes, and the rest has no known cause. Clone size and V and J calls were adopted from that table, with D and trimming inferred from the DNA. This sample lists roughly 340,000 clones; about 90% were detected once. The ten largest account for just under 7.5% of the sample.

Material for sequencing was peripheral blood. The receptor was isolated from a woman in her seventies with COVID-19, enrolled during active disease. The rearranged segments are TRBV27 and TRBJ2-3; 7 bases in between match TRBD1. The nucleotides read TGTGCCAGCAGTTTATCGGCTGGACAGGGCACAGATACGCAGTATTTT. Its product reads: CASSLSAGQGTDTQYF.